The present T cell receptor beta chain was sequenced within a study of tumor-infiltrating lymphocytes in primary liver carcinoma. A constant-region primer served to make TCR beta cDNA from roughly 480 ng total RNA. For TCR beta, libraries were produced by three nested multiplex PCR rounds using slightly modified ARM-PCR. The study ran its first two PCR rounds for around 10 cycles each, using TRBV1-TRBV30 forward primers and a C-beta reverse primer. TCRdb re-called the multiplex PCR reads through MiXCR, storing one row per CDR3 protein. This table holds fewer than 350,000 distinct CDR3 sequences, 65% found once. V was cut by 1 base and J by 9 bases, with 10 bases left in between. This CDR3 is 13 amino acids long. Unsorted whole blood supplied the RNA, and germline DNA was extracted too.

The receptor's source is a man aged 40-55 years with primary liver carcinoma and hepatitis B virus infection. The material sequenced was peripheral blood. The chain is built from TRBV12-3 or TRBV12-4 and TRBJ2-1; a possible D gene is TRBD1 (5 bases). Here the CDR3 reads CASSLGRQSEQFF. The CDR3 nucleotides read TGTGCCAGCAGTTTAGGGAGACAGAGTGAGCAGTTCTTC.